Listed below are T cell receptor beta chains from one sample, sequenced in a study of blood T cell repertoires in COVID-19. TCRdb's table, derived via immunoSEQ multiplex PCR, lists solely in-frame clones and lacks some. The sample holds some 250,000 clones; approximately 82% are singletons and the top ten take around 3.5%. The sample taken for sequencing was peripheral blood. These receptors originate from a woman between 18 and 29 years old with acute or convalescent COVID-19. Each CDR3 is given with its conserved first and last residue. Fields, in order: J gene, D gene, clone size, V gene, CDR3 protein, CDR3 DNA. D genes are given only for firm matches. A clone size is listed for some rows: how often the clone was seen (once, few, many), or a class if it is expanded.

>TRBJ1-2|-|few|TRBV6-5
CASSYSKAAANYGYTF
TGTGCCAGCAGTTACTCGAAGGCCGCAGCGAACTATGGCTACACCTTC
>TRBJ2-5|-|-|TRBV6-2/TRBV6-3
CASSRTEETQYF
TGTGCCAGCAGCCGGACAGAAGAGACCCAGTACTTC
>TRBJ1-5|-|-|TRBV12-3/TRBV12-4
CASSGDRNQPQHF
TGTGCCAGCAGTGGAGACAGAAATCAGCCCCAGCATTTT
>TRBJ1-5|TRBD1|-|TRBV27
CASKLRGRGWNQPQHF
TGTGCCAGTAAACTCAGGGGGCGCGGGTGGAATCAGCCCCAGCATTTT
>TRBJ1-1|-|-|TRBV10-3
CAISGQEDTEAFF
TGTGCCATCAGTGGACAGGAGGACACTGAAGCTTTCTTT
>TRBJ2-1|-|-|TRBV27
CASRIDGGSYNEQFF
TGTGCCAGCAGAATTGACGGGGGCTCCTACAATGAGCAGTTCTTC
>TRBJ2-3|-|-|TRBV5-4
CASSQSTDTQYF
TGTGCCAGCAGCCAAAGCACAGATACGCAGTATTTT
>TRBJ1-1|-|-|TRBV2
CASSKEGIGNTEAFF
TGTGCCAGCAGTAAAGAGGGGATCGGGAACACTGAAGCTTTCTTT
>TRBJ1-5|TRBD1|-|TRBV30
CAWTRTGWNQPQHF
TGTGCCTGGACTAGGACAGGGTGGAATCAGCCCCAGCATTTT
>TRBJ1-5|TRBD1|once|TRBV18
CASSPFAGQGNQPQHF
TGTGCCAGCTCACCATTCGCGGGACAGGGGAATCAGCCCCAGCATTTT
>TRBJ1-5|TRBD1|-|TRBV4-2
CASSPGITGGRQPQHF
TGTGCCAGCAGTCCCGGGATTACAGGGGGCAGACAGCCCCAGCATTTT
>TRBJ2-5|TRBD1|once|TRBV2
CASRGQGWETQYF
TGTGCCAGCAGGGGACAGGGCTGGGAGACCCAGTACTTC
>TRBJ2-1|TRBD2|-|TRBV4-3
CASSQGLAGSSSYNEQFF
TGCGCCAGCAGTCAGGGACTAGCGGGAAGTAGCTCCTACAATGAGCAGTTCTTC
>TRBJ1-1|TRBD1|many|TRBV2
CASSQDRPLGGTEAFF
TGTGCCAGCAGTCAGGACAGGCCCTTGGGAGGCACTGAAGCTTTCTTT
>TRBJ1-1|-|-|TRBV28
CASSPSTGSHTEAFF
TGTGCCAGCAGTCCTTCAACAGGGTCGCACACTGAAGCTTTCTTT
>TRBJ1-5|-|-|TRBV7-9
CASSFTGINQPQHF
TGTGCCAGCAGCTTTACAGGTATAAATCAGCCCCAGCATTTT
>TRBJ2-1|TRBD2|-|TRBV25-1
CASSVSGGSYNEQFF
TGTGCCAGCAGTGTTAGCGGGGGTTCCTACAATGAGCAGTTCTTC
>TRBJ2-7|TRBD1|few|TRBV18
CASSPSSQGAYEQYF
TGTGCCAGCTCACCATCGAGCCAGGGGGCCTACGAGCAGTACTTC
>TRBJ1-5|-|-|TRBV28
CASSLVWAQGGQPQHF
TGTGCCAGCAGTTTAGTCTGGGCTCAGGGCGGCCAGCCCCAGCATTTT
>TRBJ2-5|-|-|TRBV6-5
CASSYQGNGETQYF
TGTGCCAGCAGTTACCAGGGAAACGGAGAGACCCAGTACTTC
>TRBJ1-1|-|-|TRBV29-1
CSAGDFGTEAFF
TGCAGCGCCGGAGACTTCGGCACTGAAGCTTTCTTT
>TRBJ2-7|-|-|TRBV7-9
CASSFDSYEQYF
TGTGCCAGCAGCTTTGATAGCTACGAGCAGTACTTC
>TRBJ1-1|-|-|TRBV19
CASSPGYRLNTEAFF
TGTGCCAGTAGTCCCGGGTACAGGCTGAACACTGAAGCTTTCTTT
>TRBJ1-5|-|once|TRBV28
CASSLWYSNQPQHF
TGTGCCAGCAGTTTATGGTATAGCAATCAGCCCCAGCATTTT
>TRBJ2-1|TRBD2|once|TRBV7-9
CASSISGRALDEQFF
TGTGCCAGCAGCATTAGCGGGAGGGCGTTGGATGAGCAGTTCTTC
>TRBJ2-3|TRBD2|-|TRBV5-1
CASSFAVAGHTSTDTQYF
TGCGCCAGCAGCTTCGCGGTAGCGGGGCATACTAGCACAGATACGCAGTATTTT
>TRBJ1-4|-|-|TRBV4-1
CASSQDPLEWEEKLFF
TGCGCCAGCAGCCAAGACCCTCTGGAATGGGAGGAAAAACTGTTTTTT
>TRBJ2-1|TRBD2|-|TRBV29-1
CSVEMLAGVGEQFF
TGCAGCGTTGAAATGCTAGCGGGAGTGGGTGAGCAGTTCTTC
>TRBJ2-5|-|-|TRBV9
CASSPRASLETQYF
TGTGCCAGCAGCCCCCGGGCTAGCTTGGAGACCCAGTACTTC
>TRBJ1-2|-|-|TRBV6-6
CASSYPTRTAPYGYTF
TGTGCCAGCAGTTACCCGACCAGGACAGCACCGTATGGCTACACCTTC
>TRBJ1-2|TRBD1|few|TRBV6-5
CASSTGESWYGYTF
TGTGCCAGCAGCACAGGGGAAAGCTGGTATGGCTACACCTTC
>TRBJ1-2|TRBD1|-|TRBV13
CASSTGEYGYTF
TGTGCCAGCAGCACAGGGGAATATGGCTACACCTTC
>TRBJ1-3|-|-|TRBV9
CASSVRSGSGNTIYF
TGTGCCAGCAGCGTTCGTTCCGGGTCTGGAAACACCATATATTTT
>TRBJ2-1|TRBD1|few|TRBV2
CASSRTGAGRNEQFF
TGTGCCAGCAGTCGGACAGGGGCGGGTAGGAATGAGCAGTTCTTC
>TRBJ1-4|-|-|TRBV14
CASSQDQGQDEKLFF
TGTGCCAGCAGCCAAGATCAGGGTCAGGATGAAAAACTGTTTTTT
>TRBJ2-2|-|-|TRBV7-8
CASSFGHTSTGELFF
TGTGCCAGCAGCTTTGGCCATACATCCACCGGGGAGCTGTTTTTT
>TRBJ2-3|TRBD2|-|TRBV18
CASSPGGTDTQYF
TGTGCCAGCTCACCCGGGGGGACAGATACGCAGTATTTT
>TRBJ2-1|TRBD2|-|TRBV10-2
CASSRGGLESVHEQFF
TGCGCCAGCAGTAGGGGAGGACTAGAGAGCGTCCATGAGCAGTTCTTC
>TRBJ1-1|-|-|TRBV2
CASSGQDTEAFF
TGTGCCAGCAGCGGACAAGACACTGAAGCTTTCTTT
>TRBJ2-3|TRBD2|-|TRBV6-2/TRBV6-3
CASRYRPGLAETDTQYF
TGTGCCAGCAGGTACAGACCGGGACTAGCGGAAACAGATACGCAGTATTTT
>TRBJ1-2|-|-|TRBV2
CASSEAGYGYTF
TGTGCCAGCAGTGAGGCAGGGTACGGCTACACCTTC
>TRBJ2-1|TRBD2|-|TRBV5-1
CASSLTSGSFEQFF
TGCGCCAGCAGCTTGACTAGCGGGAGCTTCGAGCAGTTCTTC
>TRBJ2-1|TRBD2|-|TRBV7-2
CAIQGVAGGTYNEQFF
TGTGCCATCCAGGGGGTAGCGGGAGGTACCTACAATGAGCAGTTCTTC
>TRBJ2-7|TRBD2|-|TRBV11-2
CASSFLGLAGTEQYF
TGTGCCAGCAGCTTCCTGGGGCTAGCGGGAACCGAGCAGTACTTC
>TRBJ2-7|-|once|TRBV19
CASRGMGLNTYEQYF
TGTGCCAGTAGAGGTATGGGACTGAATACCTACGAGCAGTACTTC
>TRBJ2-7|-|-|TRBV14
CASSRTAGHYEQYF
TGTGCCAGCAGCCGGACCGCGGGGCACTACGAGCAGTACTTC
>TRBJ2-1|TRBD2|-|TRBV5-5
CASSLWGSGTYNEQFF
TGTGCCAGCAGCTTATGGGGGAGCGGGACCTACAATGAGCAGTTCTTC
>TRBJ2-1|TRBD2|-|TRBV20-1
CSASQGTSGEYNEQFF
TGCAGTGCTAGTCAAGGGACTAGCGGCGAATACAATGAGCAGTTCTTC
>TRBJ2-7|-|-|TRBV18
CASSPGSNYEQYF
TGTGCCAGCTCCCCCGGTTCCAACTACGAGCAGTACTTC
>TRBJ1-2|-|-|TRBV3-1/TRBV3-2
CASSQSFRGLDYGYTF
TGTGCCAGCAGCCAATCGTTTAGGGGCCTAGACTATGGCTACACCTTC
>TRBJ1-1|-|-|TRBV14
CASSHLGRPIPEAFF
TGTGCCAGCAGCCACCTCGGGAGACCCATCCCTGAAGCTTTCTTT
>TRBJ1-4|TRBD1|-|TRBV6-5
CASQPGQGDEKLFF
TGTGCCAGCCAACCGGGACAGGGGGATGAAAAACTGTTTTTT
>TRBJ2-2|-|-|TRBV30
CGFGTGTGELFF
TGTGGATTTGGAACAGGCACCGGGGAGCTGTTTTTT
>TRBJ1-2|TRBD1|once|TRBV5-1
CASSLVGQGHGYTF
TGCGCCAGCAGCTTGGTGGGACAGGGCCATGGCTACACCTTC
>TRBJ1-1|-|-|TRBV7-2
CASSFYPGEAFF
TGTGCCAGCAGCTTTTACCCAGGGGAAGCTTTCTTT
>TRBJ2-3|TRBD2|few|TRBV15
CATSREPGLATTDTQYF
TGTGCCACCAGCAGAGAGCCGGGACTAGCTACCACAGATACGCAGTATTTT
>TRBJ2-7|TRBD1|-|TRBV11-2
CASSLASQGSRYEQYF
TGTGCCAGCAGCTTAGCGTCACAGGGGTCTCGATACGAGCAGTACTTC
>TRBJ2-1|TRBD2|-|TRBV25-1
CASSEYFSGSGNEQFF
TGTGCCAGCAGTGAATATTTTAGCGGGAGTGGGAATGAGCAGTTCTTC